These 25 T cell receptor beta chains share one sample of origin, sequenced in a study of OX40 agonist ivuxolimab in advanced cancers. This table comes from immunoSEQ multiplex PCR, and its TCRdb copy is limited to in-frame clones, with some not included. The repertoire holds 25,000 to 40,000 clones, with about 81% as singletons. Sequencing was performed on CD4+ or CD8+ T cells sorted from blood, taken in a trial of the OX40 agonist ivuxolimab. The receptor set was obtained from an adult with an advanced solid tumor such as melanoma, head and neck, liver or kidney cancer.

This clone was observed a few times. The chain recombines TRBV28 with TRBJ1-4; 7 bases agree with TRBD1. J lost 8 bases, V lost 6 bases, and 3 bases had no gene match. Germline CDR1 and CDR2: MDHEN and SYDVKM. The CDR3 totals 12 residues. In nucleotides, the CDR3 is TGTGCCAGCAGGTTGACAGGGGAAAAACTGTTTTTT. It is translated as CASRLTGEKLFF.

This chain uses TRBV6-4 with TRBJ1-2; TRBD1 might be the D (5 bases). Trimming shortened V by 3 bases and J by 13 bases, and 12 bases separated the two germline ends. From germline, CDR1 is MRHNA and CDR2 SNTAGT. This CDR3 spans 11 amino acids. This CDR3 reads CASSEWGGPTF. In nucleotides, the CDR3 is TGTGCCAGCAGTGAATGGGGGGGACCCACCTTC.

The chain links TRBV7-9 to TRBJ1-4; D perhaps matches TRBD1 (5 bases). This CDR3 comprises 15 residues. Germline assignment: CDR1 SEHNR and CDR2 FQNEAQ (reference sequence). The V gene lost 5 bases and the J gene lost 3 bases, with 13 bases spanning the gap. CDR3 in DNA: TGTGCCAGCAGCGGCCTAGACAGTTCTAATGAAAAACTGTTTTTT. Its protein product is CASSGLDSSNEKLFF.

The rearrangement uses TRBV10-3 and TRBJ2-2, with D maybe TRBD2 (5 bases). V lost 4 bases, J lost 0 bases, and 9 bases lay in between. This CDR3 is built from 15 residues. From germline, CDR1 is ENHRY and CDR2 SYGVKD. The CDR3 DNA is TGTGCCATCAGTGCTGACTACCCGAACACCGGGGAGCTGTTTTTT. This encodes CAISADYPNTGELFF.

V gene TRBV5-1 combines with J gene TRBJ1-2; D is possibly TRBD1 (5 bases). V lost 2 bases to trimming and J lost 4 bases, with 12 bases between them. The CDR3 contains 14 residues. Germline V gene sequence: CDR1 SGHRS, CDR2 YFSETQ. CDR3 nucleotides: TGCGCCAGCAGCTTCGGGGCAGGATCCTATGGCTACACCTTC. Amino acids: CASSFGAGSYGYTF. Variable domain in full (rest from reference TRBV5-1 and TRBJ1-2): KAGVTQTPRYLIKTRGQQVTLSCSPISGHRSVSWYQQTPGQGLQFLFEYFSETQRNKGNFPGRFSGRQFSNSRSEMNVSTLELGDSALYLCASSFGAGSYGYTFGSGTRLTVV.

V is TRBV6-5 and J is TRBJ2-7; D gene uncertain. CDR1 MNHEY and CDR2 SVGAGI come from the germline V gene. CDR3 length: 14 residues. The V end lost 2 bases, the J end lost 3 bases, and 11 bases lay between the germline ends. This CDR3 is CASSYNVGSYEQYF. CDR3 nucleotide sequence: TGTGCCAGCAGTTACAACGTTGGAAGCTACGAGCAGTACTTC.

The rearrangement joins TRBV5-1 to TRBJ2-2; a weak D match, TRBD2 (5 bases). Looked up from germline, CDR1 is SGHRS and CDR2 is YFSETQ. CDR3 length equals 17 residues. With 2 bases removed from V and 2 bases from J, the gap between germline ends came to 16 bases. CDR3: CASSFLSGEANTGELFF. As DNA, the CDR3 is TGCGCCAGCAGCTTCTTAAGCGGAGAGGCAAACACCGGGGAGCTGTTTTTT.

The rearrangement links TRBV28 to TRBJ2-5; 9 nucleotides agree with TRBD1. CDR1 MDHEN and CDR2 SYDVKM come from the germline V gene. V lost 5 bases and J lost 5; bases outside the gene matches: 9. The CDR3 is made up of 15 amino acids. Here the CDR3 reads CASSHPRDREETQYF. CDR3 in DNA: TGTGCCAGCAGTCATCCTCGGGACAGGGAGGAGACCCAGTACTTC.

This clone was counted a single time. The chain joins TRBV4-3 to TRBJ1-2, with TRBD1 as a possible D gene (6 bases). V lost 0 bases, J lost 4 bases, and 21 bases lay in between. From germline, CDR1 is LGHNA and CDR2 YSLEER. This CDR3 is built from 18 residues. The CDR3 sequence is CASSQEHGQQGRGYGYTF. CDR3 in DNA: TGCGCCAGCAGCCAAGAGCATGGCCAACAGGGTCGCGGCTATGGCTACACCTTC.

The V and J genes are TRBV7-9 and TRBJ2-6; 9 bases match TRBD1. Germline CDR1 reads SEHNR; CDR2 reads FQNEAQ (reference sequence). Unmatched junction bases numbered 9, after V lost 5 bases and J lost 1 base. The CDR3 consists of 18 residues. The CDR3 loop reads CASSGNRDRASGANVLTF. CDR3 bases: TGTGCCAGCAGCGGGAACCGGGACAGGGCTTCTGGGGCCAACGTCCTGACTTTC.

This rearrangement joins TRBV28 to TRBJ2-5; possibly TRBD2 for D (5 bases). Germline values: CDR1 MDHEN, CDR2 SYDVKM. This CDR3 is built from 12 residues. The V and J ends lost 5 bases and 2 bases respectively, with 6 bases between them. This chain's CDR3 is CASSGGQETQYF. In DNA form, the CDR3 reads TGTGCCAGCAGTGGAGGTCAAGAGACCCAGTACTTC.

This chain connects TRBV30 to TRBJ2-2; D perhaps matches TRBD2 (6 bases). The CDR3 is 15 amino acids. V lost 0 bases and J 7 bases, leaving 15 bases between the germline ends. Per germline, CDR1 GTSNPN and CDR2 SVGIG (reference sequence). DNA of the CDR3: TGTGCCTGGAGTGTACTAGGCGGGAAGATCGGGGAGCTGTTTTTT. Translated: CAWSVLGGKIGELFF.

This chain joins TRBV18 and TRBJ2-1; D remains ambiguous. The germline V gene encodes CDR1 KGHSH and CDR2 LQKENI. The CDR3 contains 14 residues. V was pared by 2 bases and J by 3 bases, with 8 bases between. CDR3 bases: TGTGCCAGCTCACCAGAACGGCTCTACAATGAGCAGTTCTTC. It specifies CASSPERLYNEQFF.

The rearrangement links TRBV6-5 to TRBJ1-3; D call uncertain. V lost 0 bases and J lost 8, with 14 bases in between. The CDR3 is 15 residues long. CDR1 and CDR2 from the germline V gene are MNHEY and SVGAGI. CDR3 DNA: TGTGCCAGCAGTTACTCGTCGGTGAGGGCAGACACCATATATTTT. This translates into CASSYSSVRADTIYF.

V is TRBV11-2 and J is TRBJ2-2, with D unclear. V lost 6 bases and J lost 2, with 16 bases in between. This CDR3 has 16 amino acids. Germline V gene sequence: CDR1 SGHAT, CDR2 FQNNGV. The CDR3: CASRKWGSRNTGELFF. CDR3 nucleotide sequence: TGTGCCAGCAGAAAATGGGGATCCCGCAACACCGGGGAGCTGTTTTTT.

This chain links TRBV6-1 with TRBJ2-4; D gene ambiguous. Germline V gene sequence: CDR1 MNHNS, CDR2 SASEGT. The CDR3 sequence is 12 residues long. V lost 11 bases and J 8 bases, leaving 16 bases between the germline ends. CDR3 loop: CACEDVPHIQYF. In DNA, the CDR3 is TGTGCCTGCGAGGACGTTCCGCACATTCAGTACTTC.

This chain connects TRBV30 to TRBJ1-1; D is unclear. V lost 0 bases, J lost 1 base, and 6 bases lay in between. This CDR3 spans 13 amino acids. Per the germline V gene, CDR1 is GTSNPN and CDR2 is SVGIG (reference sequence). CDR3 sequence: CAWSVLGNTEAFF. The CDR3 region has the DNA TGTGCCTGGAGTGTACTAGGGAACACTGAAGCTTTCTTT.

This chain links TRBV27 with TRBJ2-7; 7 positions agree with TRBD2. This CDR3 has 14 amino acids. CDR1 MNHEY and CDR2 SMNVEV come from the germline V gene (reference sequence). With V trimmed by 7 bases and J by 2 bases, 8 bases remained unmatched. CDR3 protein: CASNFARGAYEQYF. In nucleotides, the CDR3 is TGTGCCAGCAACTTCGCCCGGGGGGCCTACGAGCAGTACTTC.

The V and J genes are TRBV5-8 and TRBJ2-2; TRBD2 is a possible D gene (5 bases). This CDR3 has 15 residues. Deletions cut 4 bases from V and 5 bases from J, with 15 bases between. The germline gives CDR1 SGHTS, CDR2 YDEGEE. CDR3 amino acids: CASSLGDSSTGELFF. CDR3 DNA sequence: TGTGCCAGCAGCCTCGGGGATTCGAGTACCGGGGAGCTGTTTTTT.

The chain is built from TRBV7-6 and TRBJ2-1, with D tentatively TRBD2 (6 bases). The V end was cut by 5 bases, the J end by 3 bases, with 17 bases between. The V gene's germline CDR1 is SGHVS and CDR2 FNYEAQ. This CDR3 has 16 residues. This chain's CDR3 is CASSPSVLRGYNEQFF. In nucleotides, the CDR3 is TGTGCCAGCAGCCCTAGCGTTCTCAGAGGCTACAATGAGCAGTTCTTC.

This chain uses TRBV30 with TRBJ2-7; 9 nucleotides agree with TRBD1. The J segment lost 3 bases and the V segment lost 4 bases, leaving 10 bases of the junction unmatched. Germline CDR1 is GTSNPN and CDR2 is SVGIG (reference sequence). The CDR3 covers 15 residues. The CDR3 DNA follows: TGTGCCTGGACTCCACCCGGGACAGGGATCTACGAGCAGTACTTC. Its protein is CAWTPPGTGIYEQYF.

The chain links TRBV6-1 to TRBJ2-1; D is unresolved. Trimming took 6 bases from V and 2 from J, leaving 14 bases between them. The germline V gene has CDR1 MNHNS and CDR2 SASEGT. The CDR3 covers 15 residues. CDR3: CASRNDAFTYNEQFF. CDR3 coding DNA: TGTGCCAGCAGGAATGACGCGTTTACCTACAATGAGCAGTTCTTC.

The rearrangement links TRBV6-6 to TRBJ1-1, with TRBD1 matching 7 bases. The CDR3 sequence is 14 residues long. V shed 4 bases, J shed 2 bases, and the junction held 4 bases outside the gene matches. Germline V gene lookup returns CDR1 MNHNY and CDR2 SVGAGI (reference sequence). In nucleotides, the CDR3 is TGTGCCAGCAGTTTACGACAGGGTAACACTGAAGCTTTCTTT. Its protein is CASSLRQGNTEAFF.

The CDR3 DNA is TGCGCCAGCAGCTTGGATTACAGGGGGCTGGGGGAGACCCAGTACTTC. This gives the protein CASSLDYRGLGETQYF. The rearrangement links TRBV5-1 to TRBJ2-5; 9 positions agree with TRBD1. This CDR3 contains 16 residues. Germline CDR1 reads SGHRS; CDR2 reads YFSETQ. The junction had 8 bases not matched to a gene; V was cut back by 0 bases and J by 5 bases.

In its sample, this clone was seen once. This chain uses TRBV6-1 with TRBJ2-7, with TRBD1 matching 8 bases. CDR1 is MNHNS, CDR2 SASEGT, per germline. Losses at the gene ends were 5 bases for V and 1 base for J; bases not matched to a gene: 10. The CDR3 has 16 residues. This CDR3 is CASSKVPGQASYEQYF. As DNA, the CDR3 is TGTGCCAGCAGTAAAGTACCGGGACAGGCGTCCTACGAGCAGTACTTC.